This TCR beta chain stems from a study of blood T cell repertoires in COVID-19. Produced via immunoSEQ multiplex PCR; TCRdb's table is partial and in-frame only. The sample yields about 200,000 clones, 85% to 90% seen once. Points on this clone: This same CDR3 is encoded by further DNA sequences in the sample.

Material for sequencing was peripheral blood. This TCR came from a woman aged 65 to 85 with acute or convalescent COVID-19.

The CDR3 coding sequence is TGTGCCAGCTCGGGACAAGGGGGCACTGAAGCTTTCTTT. Translating gives CASSGQGGTEAFF. The chain combines TRBV18 with TRBJ1-1, with a weak D call TRBD1 (6 bases). There are 13 residues in the CDR3. The V and J ends lost 6 bases and 4 bases respectively, with 12 bases between them. Germline CDR1 KGHSH, CDR2 LQKENI.